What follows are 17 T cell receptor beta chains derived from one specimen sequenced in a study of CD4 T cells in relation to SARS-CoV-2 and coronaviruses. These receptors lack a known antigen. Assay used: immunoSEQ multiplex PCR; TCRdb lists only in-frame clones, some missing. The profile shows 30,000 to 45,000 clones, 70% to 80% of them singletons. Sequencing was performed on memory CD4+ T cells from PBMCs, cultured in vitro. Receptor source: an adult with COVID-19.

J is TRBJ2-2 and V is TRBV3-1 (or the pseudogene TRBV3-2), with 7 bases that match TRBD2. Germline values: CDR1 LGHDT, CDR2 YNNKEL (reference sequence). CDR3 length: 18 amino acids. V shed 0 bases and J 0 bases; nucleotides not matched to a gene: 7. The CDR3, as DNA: TGTGCCAGCAGCCAAGATGTCAGGCTAGCGGCGAACACCGGGGAGCTGTTTTTT. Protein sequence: CASSQDVRLAANTGELFF.

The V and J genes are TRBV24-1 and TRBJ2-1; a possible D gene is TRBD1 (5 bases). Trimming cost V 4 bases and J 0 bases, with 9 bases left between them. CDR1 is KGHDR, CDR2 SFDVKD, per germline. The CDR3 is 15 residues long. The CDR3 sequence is CATSDQGSSYNEQFF. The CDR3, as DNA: TGTGCCACCAGTGACCAGGGTAGCTCCTACAATGAGCAGTTCTTC.

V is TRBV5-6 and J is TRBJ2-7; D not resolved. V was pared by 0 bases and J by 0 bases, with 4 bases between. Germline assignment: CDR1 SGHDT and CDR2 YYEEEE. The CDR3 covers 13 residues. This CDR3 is CASSLVDSYEQYF. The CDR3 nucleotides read TGTGCCAGCAGCTTGGTGGACTCCTACGAGCAGTACTTC. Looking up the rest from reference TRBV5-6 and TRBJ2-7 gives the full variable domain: DAGVTQSPTHLIKTRGQQVTLRCSPKSGHDTVSWYQQALGQGPQFIFQYYEEEERQRGNFPDRFSGHQFPNYSSELNVNALLLGDSALYLCASSLVDSYEQYFGPGTRLTVT.

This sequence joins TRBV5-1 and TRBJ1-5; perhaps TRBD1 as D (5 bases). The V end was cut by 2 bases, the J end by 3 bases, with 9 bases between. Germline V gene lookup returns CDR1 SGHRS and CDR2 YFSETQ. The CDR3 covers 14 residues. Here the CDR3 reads CASSLDSVNQPQHF. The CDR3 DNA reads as TGCGCCAGCAGCTTAGACAGTGTCAATCAGCCCCAGCATTTT.

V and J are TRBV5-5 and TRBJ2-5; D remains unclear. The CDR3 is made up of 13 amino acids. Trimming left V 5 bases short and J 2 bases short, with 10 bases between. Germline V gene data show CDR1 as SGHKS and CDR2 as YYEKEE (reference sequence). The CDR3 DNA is TGTGCCAGCAGTTCCGACTGGCAAGAGACCCAGTACTTC. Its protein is CASSSDWQETQYF.

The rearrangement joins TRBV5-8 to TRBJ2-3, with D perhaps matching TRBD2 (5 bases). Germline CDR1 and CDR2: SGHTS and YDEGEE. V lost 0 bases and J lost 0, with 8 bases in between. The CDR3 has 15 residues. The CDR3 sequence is CASSLDSGSTDTQYF. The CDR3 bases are TGTGCCAGCAGCTTGGATTCGGGGAGCACAGATACGCAGTATTTT.

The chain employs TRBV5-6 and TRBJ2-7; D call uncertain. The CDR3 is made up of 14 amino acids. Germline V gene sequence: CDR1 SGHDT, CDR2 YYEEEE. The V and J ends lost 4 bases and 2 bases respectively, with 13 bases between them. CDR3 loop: CASSPGYSTYEQYF. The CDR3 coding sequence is TGTGCCAGCAGCCCAGGCTACAGTACCTACGAGCAGTACTTC.

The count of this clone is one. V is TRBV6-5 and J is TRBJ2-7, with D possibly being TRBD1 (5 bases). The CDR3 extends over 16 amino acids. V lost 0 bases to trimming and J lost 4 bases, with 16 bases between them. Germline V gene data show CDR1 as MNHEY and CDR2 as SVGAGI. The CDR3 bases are TGTGCCAGCAGTTACTCGAAGGGGCAAGCCTCGTACGAGCAGTACTTC. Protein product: CASSYSKGQASYEQYF.

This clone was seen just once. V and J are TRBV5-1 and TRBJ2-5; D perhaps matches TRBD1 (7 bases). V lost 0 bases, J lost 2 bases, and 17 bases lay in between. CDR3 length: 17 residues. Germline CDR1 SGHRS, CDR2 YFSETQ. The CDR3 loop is CASSLGGEAGGQETQYF. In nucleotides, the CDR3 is TGCGCCAGCAGCTTGGGGGGGGAGGCAGGGGGACAAGAGACCCAGTACTTC.

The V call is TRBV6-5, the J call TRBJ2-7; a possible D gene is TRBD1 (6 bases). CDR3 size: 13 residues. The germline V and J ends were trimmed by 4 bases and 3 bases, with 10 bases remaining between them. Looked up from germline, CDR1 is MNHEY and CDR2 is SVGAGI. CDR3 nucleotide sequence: TGTGCCAGCAGTTTTTACAGGGACTACGAGCAGTACTTC. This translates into CASSFYRDYEQYF.

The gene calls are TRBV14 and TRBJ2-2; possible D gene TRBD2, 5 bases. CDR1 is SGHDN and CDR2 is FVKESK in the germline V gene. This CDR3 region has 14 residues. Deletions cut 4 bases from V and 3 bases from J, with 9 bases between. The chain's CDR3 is CASSRRAYTGELFF. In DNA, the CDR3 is TGTGCCAGCAGCCGGCGGGCCTACACCGGGGAGCTGTTTTTT.

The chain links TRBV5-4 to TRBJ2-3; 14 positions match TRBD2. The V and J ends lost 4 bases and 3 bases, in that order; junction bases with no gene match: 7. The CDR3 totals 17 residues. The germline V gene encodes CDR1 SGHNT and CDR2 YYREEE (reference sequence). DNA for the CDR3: TGTGCCAGCAGCGGGACTAGCGGGAGATGGGGTACAGATACGCAGTATTTT. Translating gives CASSGTSGRWGTDTQYF.

The CDR3 DNA reads as TGTGCCAGCAGCCCAGGGGATCCTGGTTACAATGAGCAGTTCTTC. Translating it yields CASSPGDPGYNEQFF. This chain joins TRBV7-9 and TRBJ2-1; possible D gene TRBD1, 6 bases. CDR1 and CDR2 (germline): SEHNR, FQNEAQ (reference sequence). The V and J ends lost 5 bases and 4 bases respectively, with 15 bases between them. This CDR3 has 15 amino acids. Combining the CDR3 with reference TRBV7-9 and TRBJ2-1 gives the whole variable domain DTGVSQNPRHKITKRGQNVTFRCDPISEHNRLYWYRQTLGQGPEFLTYFQNEAQLEKSRLLSDRFSAERPKGSFSTLEIQRTEQGDSAMYLCASSPGDPGYNEQFFGPGTRLTVL.

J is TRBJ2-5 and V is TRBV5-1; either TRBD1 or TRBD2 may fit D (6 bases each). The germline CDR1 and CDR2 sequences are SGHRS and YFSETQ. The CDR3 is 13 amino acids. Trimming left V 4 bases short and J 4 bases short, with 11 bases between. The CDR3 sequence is CASSPRGGETQYF. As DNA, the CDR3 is TGCGCCAGCAGCCCCAGGGGAGGAGAGACCCAGTACTTC.

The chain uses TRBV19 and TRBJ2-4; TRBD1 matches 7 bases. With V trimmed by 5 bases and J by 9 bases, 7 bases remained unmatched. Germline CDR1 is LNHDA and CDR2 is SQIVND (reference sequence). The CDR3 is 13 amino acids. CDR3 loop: CASSEQGRGIQYF. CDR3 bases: TGTGCCAGTAGTGAACAGGGGCGAGGCATTCAGTACTTC. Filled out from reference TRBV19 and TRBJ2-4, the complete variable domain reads DGGITQSPKYLFRKEGQNVTLSCEQNLNHDAMYWYRQDPGQGLRLIYYSQIVNDFQKGDIAEGYSVSREKKESFPLTVTSAQKNPTAFYLCASSEQGRGIQYFGAGTRLSVL.

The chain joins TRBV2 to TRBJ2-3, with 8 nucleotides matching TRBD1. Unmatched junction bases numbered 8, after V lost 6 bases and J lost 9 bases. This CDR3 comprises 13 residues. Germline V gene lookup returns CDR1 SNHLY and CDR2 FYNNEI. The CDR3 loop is CASRGQGAKTQYF. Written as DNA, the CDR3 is TGTGCCAGCAGAGGGCAGGGGGCAAAAACGCAGTATTTT. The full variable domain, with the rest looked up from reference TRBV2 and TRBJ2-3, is EPEVTQTPSHQVTQMGQEVILRCVPISNHLYFYWYRQILGQKVEFLVSFYNNEISEKSEIFDDQFSVERPDGSNFTLKIRSTKLEDSAMYFCASRGQGAKTQYFGPGTRLTVL.

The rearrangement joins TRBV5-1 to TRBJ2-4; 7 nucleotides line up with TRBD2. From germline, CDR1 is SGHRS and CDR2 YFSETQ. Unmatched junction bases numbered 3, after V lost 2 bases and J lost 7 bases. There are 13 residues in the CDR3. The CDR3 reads CASSFRGENIQYF. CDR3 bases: TGCGCCAGCAGCTTCCGGGGGGAGAACATTCAGTACTTC.